Reported below is one TCR beta chain. Some clones are missing from TCRdb's copy, which holds only in-frame ones; the method was immunoSEQ multiplex PCR. The sample carries approximately 100,000 clones, approximately 92% recorded once. This sample stems from a study of T cell changes during pregnancy in multiple sclerosis. The V gene end was trimmed by 6 bases and the J gene end by 1 base; junction bases not matched to a gene: 5. The germline V gene encodes CDR1 MDHEN and CDR2 SYDVKM. This CDR3 contains 14 residues. The sequence was collected from a female donor with multiple sclerosis, enrolled in a pregnancy study. The specimen was peripheral blood, collected in the second trimester of pregnancy. The rearrangement uses TRBV28 and TRBJ2-5; TRBD1 agrees at 7 bases. CDR3 sequence (DNA): TGTGCCAGCAGCTTGGACAGGCGCCAAGAGACCCAGTACTTC. Amino acids: CASSLDRRQETQYF.